This note documents a single T cell receptor beta chain sequence. The antigen is unknown. A TCRbeta library incorporating unique molecular identifiers was prepared. One entry per CDR3 protein results from TCRdb running MiXCR on the PCR reads. Of hundreds of thousands of distinct CDR3 sequences detected, 10% to 15% appear once; the ten largest clones hold around 2.2%. The data originate from a study of T-cell reconstitution after alpha-beta-depleted transplantation in children. Study results and limitations: From newly produced T cells came most of the T-cell counts and diversity one year after transplant. Surviving thymic progenitors and recipient T cells were the source of high TCRbeta diversity at day 60 in some patients. About two months after transplant, alpha-beta T cells reportedly came from several hundred expanded graft clones.

Trimming shortened V by 5 bases and J by 5 bases, and 16 bases separated the two germline ends. The V gene's germline CDR1 is MDHEN and CDR2 SYDVKM. This CDR3 is built from 15 residues. The chain couples TRBV28 to TRBJ2-1, with D perhaps assigned TRBD1 or TRBD2 (5 bases each). The TCR was taken from a male patient aged 10 to 17 who had a stem cell transplant for acute myeloid leukemia, so the T cells may come from the graft donor. The sample here was PBMCs, mostly from graft donor cells, taken 360 days after TCRalphabeta/CD19-depleted stem cell transplant. Here the CDR3 reads CASSNPGPGDNEQFF. The CDR3 region has the DNA TGTGCCAGCAGTAATCCGGGACCTGGGGACAATGAGCAGTTCTTC.